This entry features one T cell receptor (beta chain) sequence. The CDR3 has 15 amino acids. V gave up 7 bases and J gave up 5 bases; unmatched junction bases: 8. In germline, CDR1 is SGHTA, CDR2 FQGNSA. The data stem from a study of shared clonotypes between healthy human individuals. Using immunoSEQ multiplex PCR, the repertoire was profiled, and TCRdb retains in-frame clones only, with some absent. The table shows 2 million to 2.5 million clones, with around 95% occurring only once. This chain links TRBV7-2 with TRBJ2-1; TRBD2 agrees at 10 bases. The sequenced sample consisted of naive CD4+ T cells sorted from blood. As for subset: CD45RA+ positively selected. This TCR was recovered from a man in his late teens or twenties in good health. The CDR3 nucleotides are TGTGCCAGCATCACCGGGACTAGCGTACACAATGAGCAGTTCTTC. Translated, it gives CASITGTSVHNEQFF.